One T cell receptor beta chain is described in this entry. The authors reverse transcribed all of the isolated RNA, so sequencing captured expressed TCRB transcripts. The method was immunoSEQ multiplex PCR; TCRdb's version includes in-frame clones alone and lacks a portion of them. The repertoire holds some 360,000 clones, roughly a fifth seen once, with about 0.044% in the top ten. CDR3 length equals 14 residues. Germline values: CDR1 SGDLS, CDR2 YYNGEE. V lost 3 bases to trimming and J lost 1 base, with 8 bases between them. The data originate from a study of beta chain features in type 1 diabetes. The sequencing sample was made of naive CD4+ T cells from blood. This TCR was sampled from a woman aged 18-30 years in good health. The chain links TRBV9 to TRBJ2-1; TRBD1 might be the D (6 bases). DNA for the CDR3: TGTGCCAGCAGCGGCAGGGGATCCTACAATGAGCAGTTCTTC. This encodes CASSGRGSYNEQFF.